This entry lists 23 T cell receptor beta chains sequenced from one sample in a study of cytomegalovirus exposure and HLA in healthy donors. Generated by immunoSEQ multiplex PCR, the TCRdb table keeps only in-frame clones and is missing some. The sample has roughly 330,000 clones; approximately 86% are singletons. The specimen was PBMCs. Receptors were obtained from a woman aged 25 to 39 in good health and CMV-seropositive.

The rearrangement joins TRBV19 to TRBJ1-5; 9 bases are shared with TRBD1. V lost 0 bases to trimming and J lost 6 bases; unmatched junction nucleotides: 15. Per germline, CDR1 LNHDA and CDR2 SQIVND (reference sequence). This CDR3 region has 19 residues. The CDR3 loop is CASSIDLDAPGQGGQPQHF. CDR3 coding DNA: TGTGCCAGTAGTATAGATTTGGATGCTCCGGGACAGGGTGGTCAGCCCCAGCATTTT.

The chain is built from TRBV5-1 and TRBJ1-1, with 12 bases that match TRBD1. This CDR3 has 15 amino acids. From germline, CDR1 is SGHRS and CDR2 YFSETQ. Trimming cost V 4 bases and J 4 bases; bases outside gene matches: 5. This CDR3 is CASSGPGQGATEAFF. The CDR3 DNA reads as TGCGCCAGCAGCGGACCGGGACAGGGGGCCACTGAAGCTTTCTTT.

Here the CDR3 DNA reads TGCGCCAGCAGCTTGTTCGGGGAGAACACTGAAGCTTTCTTT. Translation gives CASSLFGENTEAFF. This sequence joins TRBV5-1 and TRBJ1-1; the D is unclear. This CDR3 is built from 14 residues. Germline V gene data show CDR1 as SGHRS and CDR2 as YFSETQ. The germline V and J ends were trimmed by 1 base and 1 base, with 8 bases remaining between them.

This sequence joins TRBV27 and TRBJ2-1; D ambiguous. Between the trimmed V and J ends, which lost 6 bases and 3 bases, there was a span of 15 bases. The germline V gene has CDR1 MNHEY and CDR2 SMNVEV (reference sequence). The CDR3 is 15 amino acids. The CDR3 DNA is TGTGCCAGCAGCGTTACGCTAGGTTTCTACAATGAGCAGTTCTTC. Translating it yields CASSVTLGFYNEQFF.

This chain's CDR3 is CASRVRTGVDNNEQFF. The DNA for the CDR3 is TGTGCCAGCCGTGTTAGGACAGGGGTTGACAACAATGAGCAGTTCTTC. The V gene is TRBV6-1, the J gene TRBJ2-1; 9 bases are shared with TRBD1. The V gene end was trimmed by 8 bases and the J gene end by 5 bases; junction bases not matched to a gene: 13. Germline V lookup: CDR1 MNHNS, CDR2 SASEGT. There are 16 residues in the CDR3.

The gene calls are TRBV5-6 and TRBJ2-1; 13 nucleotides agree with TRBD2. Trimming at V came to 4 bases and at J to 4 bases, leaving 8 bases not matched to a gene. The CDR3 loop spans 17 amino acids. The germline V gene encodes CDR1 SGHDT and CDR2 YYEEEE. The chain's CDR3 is CASSQGLAGNSYNEQFF. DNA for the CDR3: TGTGCCAGCAGCCAGGGACTAGCGGGGAACTCTTACAATGAGCAGTTCTTC.

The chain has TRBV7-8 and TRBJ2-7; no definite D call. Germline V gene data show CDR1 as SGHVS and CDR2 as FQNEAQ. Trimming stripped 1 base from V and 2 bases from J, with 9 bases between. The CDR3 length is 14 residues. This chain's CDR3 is CASSLVARTYEQYF. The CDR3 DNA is TGTGCCAGCAGCTTAGTGGCCAGAACCTACGAGCAGTACTTC.

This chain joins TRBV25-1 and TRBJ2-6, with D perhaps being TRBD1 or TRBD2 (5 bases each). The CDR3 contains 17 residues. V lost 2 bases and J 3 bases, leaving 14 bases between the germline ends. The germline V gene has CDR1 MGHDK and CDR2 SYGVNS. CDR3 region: CASSELGPPGGANVLTF. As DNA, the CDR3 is TGTGCCAGCAGTGAACTGGGACCACCGGGTGGGGCCAACGTCCTGACTTTC.

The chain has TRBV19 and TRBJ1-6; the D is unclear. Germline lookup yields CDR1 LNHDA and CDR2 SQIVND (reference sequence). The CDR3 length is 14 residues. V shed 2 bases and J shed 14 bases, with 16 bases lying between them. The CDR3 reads CASSIIGRPITLHF. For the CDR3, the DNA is TGTGCCAGTAGTATAATTGGGAGGCCCATCACCCTCCACTTT.

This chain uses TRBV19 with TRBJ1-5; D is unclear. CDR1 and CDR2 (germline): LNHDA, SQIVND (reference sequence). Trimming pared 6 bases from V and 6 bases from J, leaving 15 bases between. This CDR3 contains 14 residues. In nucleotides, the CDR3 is TGTGCCAGTAGCCTAACAGCGGCGCTTCAGCCCCAGCATTTT. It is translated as CASSLTAALQPQHF.

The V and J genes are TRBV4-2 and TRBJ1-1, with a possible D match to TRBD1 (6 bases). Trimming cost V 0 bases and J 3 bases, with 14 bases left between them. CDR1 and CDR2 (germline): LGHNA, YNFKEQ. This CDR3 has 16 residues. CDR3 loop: CASSQEQGIVYTEAFF. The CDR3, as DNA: TGTGCCAGCAGCCAAGAACAGGGAATTGTATACACTGAAGCTTTCTTT.

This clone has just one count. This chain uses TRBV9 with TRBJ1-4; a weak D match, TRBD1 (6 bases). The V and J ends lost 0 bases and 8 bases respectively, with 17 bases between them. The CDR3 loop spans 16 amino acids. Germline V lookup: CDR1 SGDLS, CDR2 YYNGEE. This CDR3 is CASSVGGAGVGEKLFF. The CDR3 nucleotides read TGTGCCAGCAGCGTAGGTGGGGCAGGGGTTGGAGAAAAACTGTTTTTT.

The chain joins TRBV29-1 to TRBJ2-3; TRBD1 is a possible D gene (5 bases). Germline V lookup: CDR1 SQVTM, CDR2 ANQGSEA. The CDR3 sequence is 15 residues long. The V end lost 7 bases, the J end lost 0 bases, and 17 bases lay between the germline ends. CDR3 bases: TGCAGCGCACAACTCAGACAGTTTAGCACAGATACGCAGTATTTT. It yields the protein CSAQLRQFSTDTQYF.

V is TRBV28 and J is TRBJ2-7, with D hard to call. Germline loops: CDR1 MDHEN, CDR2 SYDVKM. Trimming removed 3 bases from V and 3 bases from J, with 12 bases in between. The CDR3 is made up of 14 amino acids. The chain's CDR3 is CASSLYRADYEQYF. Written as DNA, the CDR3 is TGTGCCAGCAGTTTGTATCGTGCAGACTACGAGCAGTACTTC.

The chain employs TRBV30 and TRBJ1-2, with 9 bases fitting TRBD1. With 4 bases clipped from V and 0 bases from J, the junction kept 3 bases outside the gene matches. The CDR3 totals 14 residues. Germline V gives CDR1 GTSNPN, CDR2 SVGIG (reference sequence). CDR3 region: CAWKRQGANYGYTF. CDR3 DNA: TGTGCCTGGAAACGACAGGGGGCTAACTATGGCTACACCTTC.

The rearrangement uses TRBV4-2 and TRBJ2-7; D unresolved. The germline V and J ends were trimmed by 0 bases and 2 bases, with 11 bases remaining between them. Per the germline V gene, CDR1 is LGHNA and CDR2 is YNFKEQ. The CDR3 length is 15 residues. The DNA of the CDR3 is TGTGCCAGCAGCCAAGATTTGGCCCCCCCCTACGAGCAGTACTTC. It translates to CASSQDLAPPYEQYF.

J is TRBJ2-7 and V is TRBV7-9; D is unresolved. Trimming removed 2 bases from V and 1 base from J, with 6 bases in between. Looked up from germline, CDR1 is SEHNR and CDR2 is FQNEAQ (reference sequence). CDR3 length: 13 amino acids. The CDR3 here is CASSLRGSYEQYF. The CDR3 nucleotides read TGTGCCAGCAGCTTACGCGGATCCTACGAGCAGTACTTC.

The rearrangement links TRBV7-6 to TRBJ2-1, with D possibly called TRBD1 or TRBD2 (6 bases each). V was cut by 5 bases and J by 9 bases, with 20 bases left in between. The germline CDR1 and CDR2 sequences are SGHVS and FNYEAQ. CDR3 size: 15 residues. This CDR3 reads CASSPAVGGLSEQFF. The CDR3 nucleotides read TGTGCCAGCAGCCCGGCAGTGGGGGGCCTGAGTGAGCAGTTCTTC.

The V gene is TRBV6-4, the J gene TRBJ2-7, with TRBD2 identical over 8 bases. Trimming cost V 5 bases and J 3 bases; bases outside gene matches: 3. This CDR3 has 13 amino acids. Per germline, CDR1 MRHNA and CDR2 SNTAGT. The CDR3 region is CASSPGGRYEQYF. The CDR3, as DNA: TGTGCCAGCAGTCCGGGAGGGCGCTACGAGCAGTACTTC.

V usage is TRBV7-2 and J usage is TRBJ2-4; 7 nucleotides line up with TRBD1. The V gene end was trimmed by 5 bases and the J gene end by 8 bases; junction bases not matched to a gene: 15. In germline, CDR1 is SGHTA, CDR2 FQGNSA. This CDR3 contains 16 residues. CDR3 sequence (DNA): TGTGCCAGCAGCCTAGACTTTCCAGGGGGTTTGGACATTCAGTACTTC. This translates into CASSLDFPGGLDIQYF.

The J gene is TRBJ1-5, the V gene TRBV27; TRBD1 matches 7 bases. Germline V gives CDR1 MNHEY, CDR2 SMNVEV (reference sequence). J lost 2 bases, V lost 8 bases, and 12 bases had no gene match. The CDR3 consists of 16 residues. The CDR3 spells CASLERGRGGNQPQHF. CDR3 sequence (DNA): TGTGCCAGCCTCGAAAGGGGGCGCGGGGGCAATCAGCCCCAGCATTTT.

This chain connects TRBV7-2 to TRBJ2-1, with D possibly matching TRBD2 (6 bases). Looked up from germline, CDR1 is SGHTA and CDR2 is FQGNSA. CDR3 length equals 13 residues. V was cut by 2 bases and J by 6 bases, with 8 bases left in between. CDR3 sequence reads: CASSLRGVNEQFF. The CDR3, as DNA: TGTGCCAGCAGCTTACGCGGGGTCAATGAGCAGTTCTTC.

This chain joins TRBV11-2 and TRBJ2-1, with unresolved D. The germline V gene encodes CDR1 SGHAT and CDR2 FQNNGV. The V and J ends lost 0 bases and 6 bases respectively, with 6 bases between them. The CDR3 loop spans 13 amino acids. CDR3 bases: TGTGCCAGCAGCTTAGATCCGGGCAATGAGCAGTTCTTC. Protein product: CASSLDPGNEQFF.